A selection of T cell receptor beta chains follows, all from one sample in a study of T cell changes during pregnancy in multiple sclerosis. The method was immunoSEQ multiplex PCR; TCRdb's version includes in-frame clones alone and lacks a portion of them. The table shows about 31,000 clones, with 87% occurring only once. The sequences come from CD8+ T cells from peripheral blood mononuclear cells, collected before pregnancy. Source of these receptors: a female donor with multiple sclerosis, enrolled in a pregnancy study. Both conserved end residues are part of each CDR3. D genes are given only for firm matches. Part of the rows lack a size; the others show once, few, many or a class for expanded clones.

TRBJ2-1,TRBD1,TRBV11-1,.,CASSVGGQAYNEQFF,TGTGCCAGCAGCGTCGGGGGACAGGCCTACAATGAGCAGTTCTTC
TRBJ2-2,TRBD2,TRBV7-9,.,CASSPLLAGGSAGELFF,TGTGCCAGCAGCCCCCTCCTAGCGGGAGGGTCGGCCGGGGAGCTGTTTTTT
TRBJ1-2,TRBD1,TRBV11-2,.,CASGGTGREEAYGYTF,TGTGCCAGCGGGGGGACAGGGAGAGAGGAGGCCTATGGCTACACCTTC
TRBJ1-2,.,TRBV20-1,few,CSARDQVGYTF,TGCAGTGCTAGAGATCAGGTTGGCTACACCTTC
TRBJ1-5,.,TRBV2,once,CASSITGTSNQPQHF,TGTGCCAGCAGTATCACAGGGACTAGCAATCAGCCCCAGCATTTT
TRBJ2-1,TRBD2,TRBV7-8,.,CASSSGLAGGVYNEQFF,TGTGCCAGCAGCTCGGGACTAGCGGGAGGTGTCTACAATGAGCAGTTCTTC
TRBJ1-1,.,TRBV7-9,once,CASSPPPAGMNTEAFF,TGTGCCAGCAGCCCCCCCCCGGCAGGGATGAACACTGAAGCTTTCTTT
TRBJ1-1,.,TRBV9,few,CASSVVVNTEAFF,TGTGCCAGCAGCGTAGTAGTGAACACTGAAGCTTTCTTT
TRBJ2-3,TRBD2,TRBV4-3,.,CASSQDASGGPDTQYF,TGCGCCAGCAGCCAAGACGCTAGCGGGGGGCCAGATACGCAGTATTTT
TRBJ2-2,TRBD2,TRBV11-3,once,CASSPRTSGRFGTGELFF,TGTGCCAGCAGCCCCAGGACTAGCGGGAGATTCGGCACCGGGGAGCTGTTTTTT
TRBJ2-7,TRBD2,TRBV6-1,.,CASSEALGGAGEQYF,TGTGCCAGCAGTGAAGCGCTCGGGGGGGCCGGAGAGCAGTACTTC
TRBJ2-1,TRBD2,TRBV4-1,medium-sized,CASHRSGTEVLGEQFF,TGCGCCAGCCATAGGAGCGGGACTGAAGTTTTGGGTGAGCAGTTCTTC
TRBJ2-1,TRBD2,TRBV27,.,CASSLSGTKHNEQFF,TGTGCCAGCAGTTTATCCGGGACTAAACACAATGAGCAGTTCTTC
TRBJ1-2,.,TRBV25-1,.,CASSELGAEAYGYTF,TGTGCCAGCAGTGAGTTGGGGGCAGAAGCCTATGGCTACACCTTC
TRBJ2-5,.,TRBV6-1,many,CASSDSEQETQYF,TGTGCCAGCAGTGACAGTGAACAAGAGACCCAGTACTTC
TRBJ1-2,.,TRBV4-3,once,CASSHRGHETVPNYGYTF,TGCGCCAGCAGCCATCGAGGCCACGAGACAGTACCTAACTATGGCTACACCTTC
TRBJ2-5,TRBD1,TRBV6-1,.,CASNTQGGTQETQYF,TGTGCCAGCAATACACAGGGGGGCACCCAAGAGACCCAGTACTTC
TRBJ2-1,TRBD2,TRBV7-6,once,CASSLGGGRAFDEQFF,TGTGCCAGCAGCTTAGGGGGCGGGAGGGCCTTTGATGAGCAGTTCTTC
TRBJ1-6,.,TRBV28,once,CASSRKLVNSPLHF,TGTGCCAGCAGCCGGAAACTAGTTAATTCACCCCTCCACTTT
TRBJ2-2,.,TRBV4-2,.,CASSQGVEREAGELFF,TGTGCCAGCAGCCAAGGCGTGGAAAGGGAGGCCGGGGAGCTGTTTTTT
TRBJ1-5,TRBD1,TRBV9,.,CASSAQGANQPQHF,TGTGCCAGCAGCGCACAGGGGGCAAATCAGCCCCAGCATTTT
TRBJ2-1,TRBD2,TRBV7-8,.,CASSEGLAGAHSRDEQFF,TGTGCCAGCAGCGAGGGACTAGCGGGGGCCCATTCGAGGGATGAGCAGTTCTTC
TRBJ1-1,TRBD1,TRBV7-8,.,CASSSETGVKTEAFF,TGTGCCAGCAGCTCAGAGACAGGGGTAAAAACTGAAGCTTTCTTT
TRBJ1-6,.,TRBV25-1,.,CASSMANSPLHF,TGTGCCAGCAGTATGGCTAATTCACCCCTCCACTTT
TRBJ2-3,TRBD2,TRBV5-4,.,CASSSGLAESTDTQYF,TGTGCCAGCAGCTCGGGACTAGCGGAAAGCACAGATACGCAGTATTTT
TRBJ1-1,TRBD1,TRBV13,.,CASSFGTGVPEAFF,TGTGCCAGCAGCTTTGGGACAGGGGTCCCTGAAGCTTTCTTT
TRBJ1-5,.,TRBV19,.,CASSLRDIDQPQHF,TGTGCCAGTAGTCTCCGGGACATAGATCAGCCCCAGCATTTT
TRBJ2-3,.,TRBV19,.,CASSIDLENTQYF,TGTGCCAGTAGTATAGATCTGGAGAATACGCAGTATTTT
TRBJ2-1,.,TRBV28,few,CASSFIGAQRDNEQFF,TGTGCCAGCAGTTTCATCGGAGCGCAAAGAGACAATGAGCAGTTCTTC
TRBJ2-1,TRBD1,TRBV6-1,.,CASRYRDSNNEQFF,TGTGCCAGCAGATACAGGGACAGCAACAATGAGCAGTTCTTC
TRBJ1-2,TRBD1,TRBV6-5,.,CASSDLGQGFYGYTF,TGTGCCAGCAGCGACTTGGGACAGGGGTTCTATGGCTACACCTTC
TRBJ2-3,.,TRBV5-1,.,CASSSTPKDTQYF,TGCGCCAGCAGCTCGACTCCTAAAGATACGCAGTATTTT
TRBJ2-5,.,TRBV5-1,.,CASSSSLTDQETQYF,TGCGCCAGCAGCTCCTCATTGACAGACCAAGAGACCCAGTACTTC
TRBJ2-7,TRBD2,TRBV7-9,.,CASSLPGGSGRFEQYF,TGTGCCAGCAGCCTACCGGGGGGTAGCGGGAGGTTCGAGCAGTACTTC
TRBJ1-6,.,TRBV4-3,.,CASSQAGLYNSPLHF,TGCGCCAGCAGCCAAGCAGGTCTCTATAATTCACCCCTCCACTTT
TRBJ1-2,.,TRBV2,.,CASNHENLYYSYTF,TGTGCCAGCAACCACGAGAACCTATACTATAGCTACACCTTC
TRBJ1-4,.,TRBV6-5,.,CASSSAGRVGEKLFF,TGTGCCAGCAGTTCGGCTGGCAGGGTTGGTGAAAAACTGTTTTTT
TRBJ2-1,TRBD2,TRBV19,.,CASSIVLLQREANEQFF,TGTGCCAGTAGTATAGTACTCCTCCAGCGGGAGGCGAATGAGCAGTTCTTC
TRBJ2-7,.,TRBV27,.,CATRGRSYEQYF,TGTGCCACTAGGGGCAGATCCTACGAGCAGTACTTC
TRBJ2-5,.,TRBV27,.,CASSLMGAGETQYF,TGTGCCAGCAGTTTAATGGGGGCCGGGGAGACCCAGTACTTC
TRBJ2-5,.,TRBV7-7,.,CASSSTGGETQYF,TGTGCCAGCAGCTCCACGGGTGGCGAGACCCAGTACTTC
TRBJ1-1,.,TRBV7-9,.,CASSPPGGTTEAFF,TGTGCCAGCAGCCCCCCCGGGGGGACGACTGAAGCTTTCTTT
TRBJ2-3,TRBD2,TRBV4-2,.,CASSQALLAGPGADTQYF,TGTGCCAGCAGCCAAGCATTGTTAGCGGGACCTGGGGCAGATACGCAGTATTTT